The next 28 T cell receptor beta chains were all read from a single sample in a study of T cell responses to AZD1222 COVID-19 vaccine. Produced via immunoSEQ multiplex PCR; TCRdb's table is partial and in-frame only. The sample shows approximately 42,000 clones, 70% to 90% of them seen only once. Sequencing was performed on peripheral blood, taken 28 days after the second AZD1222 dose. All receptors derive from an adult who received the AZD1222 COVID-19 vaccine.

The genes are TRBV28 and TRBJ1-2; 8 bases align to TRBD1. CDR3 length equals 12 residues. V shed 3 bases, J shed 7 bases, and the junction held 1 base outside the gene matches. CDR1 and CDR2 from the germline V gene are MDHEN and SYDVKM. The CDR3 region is CASSFTGGGYTF. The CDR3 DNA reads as TGTGCCAGCAGTTTCACAGGGGGTGGCTACACCTTC.

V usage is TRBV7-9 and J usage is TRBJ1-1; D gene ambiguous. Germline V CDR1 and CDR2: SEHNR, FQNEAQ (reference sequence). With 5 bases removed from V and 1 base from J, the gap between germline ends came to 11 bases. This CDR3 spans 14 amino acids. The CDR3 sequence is CASSALFTNTEAFF. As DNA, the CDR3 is TGTGCCAGCAGCGCGTTGTTTACGAACACTGAAGCTTTCTTT.

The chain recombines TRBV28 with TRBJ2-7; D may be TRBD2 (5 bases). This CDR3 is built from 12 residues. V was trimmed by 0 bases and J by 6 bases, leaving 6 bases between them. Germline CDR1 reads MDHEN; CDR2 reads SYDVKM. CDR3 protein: CASSLWGSEQYF. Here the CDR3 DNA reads TGTGCCAGCAGTTTATGGGGGAGCGAGCAGTACTTC.

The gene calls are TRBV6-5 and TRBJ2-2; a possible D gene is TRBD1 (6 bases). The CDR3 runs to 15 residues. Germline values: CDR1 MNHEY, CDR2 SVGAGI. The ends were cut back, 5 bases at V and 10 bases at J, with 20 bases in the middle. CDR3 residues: CASSRRDRLGSELFF. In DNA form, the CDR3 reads TGTGCCAGCAGTCGTCGCGACAGGCTCGGATCGGAGCTGTTTTTT.

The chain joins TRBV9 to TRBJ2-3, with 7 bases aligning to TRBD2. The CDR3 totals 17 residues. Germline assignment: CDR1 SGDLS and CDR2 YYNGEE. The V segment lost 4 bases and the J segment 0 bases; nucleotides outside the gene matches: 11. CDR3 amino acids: CASSPGWGGPSTDTQYF. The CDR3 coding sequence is TGTGCCAGCAGCCCTGGGTGGGGGGGACCTAGCACAGATACGCAGTATTTT.

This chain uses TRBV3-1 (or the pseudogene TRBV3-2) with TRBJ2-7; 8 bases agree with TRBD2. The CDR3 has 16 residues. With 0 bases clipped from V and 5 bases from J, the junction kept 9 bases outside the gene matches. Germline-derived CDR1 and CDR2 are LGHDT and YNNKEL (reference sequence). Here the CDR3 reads CASSQENRGGADEQYF. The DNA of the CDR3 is TGTGCCAGCAGCCAAGAGAATCGGGGGGGAGCCGACGAGCAGTACTTC.

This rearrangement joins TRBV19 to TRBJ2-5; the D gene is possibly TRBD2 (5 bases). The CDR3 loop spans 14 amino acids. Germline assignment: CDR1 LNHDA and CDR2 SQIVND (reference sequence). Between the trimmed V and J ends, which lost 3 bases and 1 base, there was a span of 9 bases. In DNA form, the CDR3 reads TGTGCCAGTAGTATCGGGCTAGCCCAAGAGACCCAGTACTTC. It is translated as CASSIGLAQETQYF.

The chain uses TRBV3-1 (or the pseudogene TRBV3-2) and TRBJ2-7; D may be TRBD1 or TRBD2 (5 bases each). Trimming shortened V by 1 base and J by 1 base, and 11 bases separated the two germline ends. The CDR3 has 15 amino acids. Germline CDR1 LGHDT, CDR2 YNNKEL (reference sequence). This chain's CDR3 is CASSQAMRGSYEQYF. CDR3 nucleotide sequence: TGTGCCAGCAGCCAAGCTATGAGGGGATCCTACGAGCAGTACTTC.

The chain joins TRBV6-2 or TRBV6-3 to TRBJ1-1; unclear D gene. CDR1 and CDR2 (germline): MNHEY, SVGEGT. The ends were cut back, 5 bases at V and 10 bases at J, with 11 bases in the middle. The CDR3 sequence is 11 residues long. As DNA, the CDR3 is TGTGCCAGCAGTCTCCAATTGAGAGCTTTCTTT. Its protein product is CASSLQLRAFF.

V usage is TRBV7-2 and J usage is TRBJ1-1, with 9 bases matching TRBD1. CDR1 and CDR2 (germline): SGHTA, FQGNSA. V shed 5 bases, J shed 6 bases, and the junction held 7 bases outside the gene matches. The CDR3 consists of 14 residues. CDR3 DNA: TGTGCCAGCAGCCCCGGGACAGGGTTCGCTGAAGCTTTCTTT. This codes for CASSPGTGFAEAFF.

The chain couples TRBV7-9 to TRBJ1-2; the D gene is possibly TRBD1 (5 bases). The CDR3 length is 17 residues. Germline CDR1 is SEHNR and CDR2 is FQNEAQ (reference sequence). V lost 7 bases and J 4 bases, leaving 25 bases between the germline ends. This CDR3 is CASTKSEGPYSSYGYTF. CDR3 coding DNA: TGTGCCAGCACCAAATCGGAGGGGCCCTATTCCAGCTATGGCTACACCTTC.

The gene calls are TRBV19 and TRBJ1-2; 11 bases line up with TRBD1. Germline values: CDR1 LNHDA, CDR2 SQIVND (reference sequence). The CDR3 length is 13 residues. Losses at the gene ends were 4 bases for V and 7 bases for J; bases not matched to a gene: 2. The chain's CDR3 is CASSTDRGPGYTF. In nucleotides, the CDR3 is TGTGCCAGTAGTACGGACAGGGGGCCTGGCTACACCTTC.

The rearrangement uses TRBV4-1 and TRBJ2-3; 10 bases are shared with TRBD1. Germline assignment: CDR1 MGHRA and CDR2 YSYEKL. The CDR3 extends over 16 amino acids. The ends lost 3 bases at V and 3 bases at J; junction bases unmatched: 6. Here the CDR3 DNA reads TGCGCCAGCAGCCACTTTGACAGGGGGCGTACAGATACGCAGTATTTT. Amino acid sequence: CASSHFDRGRTDTQYF.

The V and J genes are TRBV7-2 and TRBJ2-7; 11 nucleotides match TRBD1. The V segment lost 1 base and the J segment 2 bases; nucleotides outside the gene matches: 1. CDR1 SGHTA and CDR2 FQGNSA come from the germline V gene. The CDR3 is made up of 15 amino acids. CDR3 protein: CASSLGGQGAYEQYF. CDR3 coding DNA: TGTGCCAGCAGCTTAGGGGGACAGGGGGCCTACGAGCAGTACTTC.

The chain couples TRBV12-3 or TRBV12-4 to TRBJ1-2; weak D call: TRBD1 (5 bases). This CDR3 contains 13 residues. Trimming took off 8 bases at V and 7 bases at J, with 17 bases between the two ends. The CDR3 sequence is CASSTAGFVGYTF. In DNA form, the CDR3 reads TGTGCCAGCTCGACGGCAGGGTTCGTTGGCTACACCTTC.

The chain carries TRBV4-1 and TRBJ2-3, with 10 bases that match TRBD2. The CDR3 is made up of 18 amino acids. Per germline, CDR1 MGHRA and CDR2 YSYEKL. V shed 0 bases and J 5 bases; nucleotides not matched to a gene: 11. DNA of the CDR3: TGCGCCAGCAGCCAAGATAAGTGGAGCGGGGGGGCCCAAGATACGCAGTATTTT. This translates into CASSQDKWSGGAQDTQYF.

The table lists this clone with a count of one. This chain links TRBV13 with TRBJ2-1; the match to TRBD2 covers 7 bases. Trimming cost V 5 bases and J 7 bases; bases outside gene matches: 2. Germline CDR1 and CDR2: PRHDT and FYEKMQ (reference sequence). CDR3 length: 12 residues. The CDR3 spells CASSRTSNEQFF. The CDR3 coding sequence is TGTGCCAGCAGCCGGACTAGTAATGAGCAGTTCTTC.

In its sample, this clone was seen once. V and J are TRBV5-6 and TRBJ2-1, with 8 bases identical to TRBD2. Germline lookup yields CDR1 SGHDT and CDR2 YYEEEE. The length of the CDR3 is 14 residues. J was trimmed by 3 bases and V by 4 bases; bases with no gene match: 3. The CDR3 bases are TGTGCCAGCAGCCGAGCGGGGGACTACAATGAGCAGTTCTTC. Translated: CASSRAGDYNEQFF. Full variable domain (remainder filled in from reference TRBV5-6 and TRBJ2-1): DAGVTQSPTHLIKTRGQQVTLRCSPKSGHDTVSWYQQALGQGPQFIFQYYEEEERQRGNFPDRFSGHQFPNYSSELNVNALLLGDSALYLCASSRAGDYNEQFFGPGTRLTVL.

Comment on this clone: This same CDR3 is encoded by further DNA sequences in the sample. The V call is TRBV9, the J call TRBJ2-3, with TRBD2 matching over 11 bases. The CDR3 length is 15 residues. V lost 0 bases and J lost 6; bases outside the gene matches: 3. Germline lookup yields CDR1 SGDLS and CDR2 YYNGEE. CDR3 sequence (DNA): TGTGCCAGCAGCGTAGTAGCGGGAGGGGCGGATACGCAGTATTTT. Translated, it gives CASSVVAGGADTQYF.

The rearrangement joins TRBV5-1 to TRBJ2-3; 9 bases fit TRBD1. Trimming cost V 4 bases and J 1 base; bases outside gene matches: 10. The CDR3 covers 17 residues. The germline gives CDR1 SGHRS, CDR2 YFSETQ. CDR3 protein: CASSKGQGLYRTDTQYF. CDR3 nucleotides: TGCGCCAGCAGCAAGGGACAGGGACTTTATCGCACAGATACGCAGTATTTT.

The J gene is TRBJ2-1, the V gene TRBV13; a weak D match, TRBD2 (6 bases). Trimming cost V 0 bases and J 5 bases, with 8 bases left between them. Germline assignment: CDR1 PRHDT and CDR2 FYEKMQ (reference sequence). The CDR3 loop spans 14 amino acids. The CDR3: CASSLGGGDNEQFF. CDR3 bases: TGTGCCAGCAGCTTAGGGGGCGGGGACAATGAGCAGTTCTTC.

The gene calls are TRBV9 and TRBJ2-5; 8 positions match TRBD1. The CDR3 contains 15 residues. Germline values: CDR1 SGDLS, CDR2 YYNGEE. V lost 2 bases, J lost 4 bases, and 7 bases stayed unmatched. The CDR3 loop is CASSVQGANGETQYF. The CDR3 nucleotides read TGTGCCAGCAGCGTGCAGGGGGCTAATGGAGAGACCCAGTACTTC.

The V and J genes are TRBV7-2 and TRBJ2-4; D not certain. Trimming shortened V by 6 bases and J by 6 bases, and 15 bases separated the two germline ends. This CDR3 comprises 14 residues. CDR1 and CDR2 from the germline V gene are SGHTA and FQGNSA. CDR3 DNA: TGTGCCAGCAGGGATCCCGACGTTCCAAACATTCAGTACTTC. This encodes CASRDPDVPNIQYF.

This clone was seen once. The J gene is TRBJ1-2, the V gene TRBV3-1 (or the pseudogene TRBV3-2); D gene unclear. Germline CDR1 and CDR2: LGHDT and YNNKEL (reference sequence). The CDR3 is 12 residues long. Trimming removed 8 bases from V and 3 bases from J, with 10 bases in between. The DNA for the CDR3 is TGTGCCAGCTCTTTGGAGGACTATGGCTACACCTTC. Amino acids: CASSLEDYGYTF.

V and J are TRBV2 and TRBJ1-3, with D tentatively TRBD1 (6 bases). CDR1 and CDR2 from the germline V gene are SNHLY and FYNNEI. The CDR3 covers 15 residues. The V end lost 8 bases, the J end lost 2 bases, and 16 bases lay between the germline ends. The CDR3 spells CASRGAVFTGNTIYF. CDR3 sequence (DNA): TGTGCCAGCCGGGGGGCGGTTTTTACTGGAAACACCATATATTTT.

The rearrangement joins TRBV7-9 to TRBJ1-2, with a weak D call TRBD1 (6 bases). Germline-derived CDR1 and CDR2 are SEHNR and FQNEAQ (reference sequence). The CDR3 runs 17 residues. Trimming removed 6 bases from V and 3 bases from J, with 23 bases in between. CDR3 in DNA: TGTGCCAGCAGTTCCAAAGGGCGGGACAAGGGCGACTATGGCTACACCTTC. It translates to CASSSKGRDKGDYGYTF.

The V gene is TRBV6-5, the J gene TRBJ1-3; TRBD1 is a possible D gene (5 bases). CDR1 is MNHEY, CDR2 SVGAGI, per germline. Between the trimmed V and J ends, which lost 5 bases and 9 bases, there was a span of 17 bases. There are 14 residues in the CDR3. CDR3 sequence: CASSMTPARGTIYF. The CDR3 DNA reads TGTGCCAGCAGTATGACCCCGGCGAGGGGCACCATATATTTT.

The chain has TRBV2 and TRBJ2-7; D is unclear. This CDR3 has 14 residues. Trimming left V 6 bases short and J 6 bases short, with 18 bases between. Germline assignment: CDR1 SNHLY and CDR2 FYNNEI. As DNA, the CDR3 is TGTGCCAGCAGAGTTCCGGTCTCCGAGAGCGAGCAGTACTTC. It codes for CASRVPVSESEQYF.